These 16 T cell receptor beta chains were all obtained from the same sample, sequenced in a study of human T cells and chemical hapten exposure. Each CDR3 protein gets one entry after TCRdb re-called the RACE reads with MiXCR. The data contain some 79,000 distinct CDR3 sequences, under 11% of them seen just once; the ten biggest clones take up 5%. As to time point: patch test 2, 6 weeks after DPC sensitization. The treatment is: therapeutic diphenylcyclopropenone sensitization with weekly scalp DPC. The material was whole blood, obtained in connection with sensitization to the hapten diphenylcyclopropenone (DPC). These TCRs come from a woman between 45 and 65 years old with alopecia areata. Some clones in this sample may be carry-over from other donors' samples.

This clonotype was recorded a few times. The chain links TRBV12-3 or TRBV12-4 to TRBJ1-2; 11 bases agree with TRBD1. V was clipped by 5 bases and J by 4 bases; unmatched bases: 9. The CDR3 is 16 amino acids. CDR3 DNA sequence: TGTGCCAGCAGTCACGGGACAGGGGGAATCGGCTATGGCTACACCTTC. It yields the protein CASSHGTGGIGYGYTF.

This clonotype was detected only a few times. The V call is TRBV4-3, the J call TRBJ2-1; 14 bases line up with TRBD2. Germline loops: CDR1 LGHNA, CDR2 YSLEER. V lost 4 bases to trimming and J lost 7 bases; unmatched junction nucleotides: 12. The CDR3 runs to 18 residues. DNA of the CDR3: TGCGCCAGCAGCCCGAGACTAGCGGGAGGGCCGAGAAGGAATGAGCAGTTCTTC. It translates to CASSPRLAGGPRRNEQFF.

The chain links TRBV7-6 to TRBJ2-2; TRBD1 aligns across 8 bases. The trim removed 0 bases at V and 6 bases at J, leaving 18 bases unmatched. The germline V gene encodes CDR1 SGHVS and CDR2 FNYEAQ. This CDR3 region has 20 residues. The CDR3 sequence: CASSLALPGGILRTSGELFF. Here the CDR3 DNA reads TGTGCCAGCAGCTTAGCGCTGCCAGGGGGCATTTTAAGGACGTCCGGGGAGCTGTTTTTT.

This clonotype was detected only a few times. The chain recombines TRBV14 with TRBJ1-5, with D possibly being TRBD1 (6 bases). Trimming stripped 0 bases from V and 6 bases from J, with 6 bases between. Germline CDR1 and CDR2: SGHDN and FVKESK. CDR3 length: 13 amino acids. CDR3 bases: TGTGCCAGCAGCCAAGAAGGGGGTCAGCCCCAGCATTTT. Protein: CASSQEGGQPQHF. The full variable domain, with the rest looked up from reference TRBV14 and TRBJ1-5, is EAGVTQFPSHSVIEKGQTVTLRCDPISGHDNLYWYRRVMGKEIKFLLHFVKESKQDESGMPNNRFLAERTGGTYSTLKVQPAELEDSGVYFCASSQEGGQPQHFGDGTRLSIL.

This clonotype was counted many times. The chain is built from TRBV6-6 and TRBJ2-1, with 7 bases aligning to TRBD1. Looked up from germline, CDR1 is MNHNY and CDR2 is SVGAGI (reference sequence). The ends lost 2 bases at V and 8 bases at J; junction bases unmatched: 0. CDR3 length: 12 residues. DNA of the CDR3: TGTGCCAGCAGTTACAGGGGGCATGAGCAGTTCTTC. Translation: CASSYRGHEQFF.

The chain uses TRBV7-2 and TRBJ1-1, with D hard to call. Germline V lookup: CDR1 SGHTA, CDR2 FQGNSA. Between the trimmed V and J ends, which lost 1 base and 0 bases, there was a span of 9 bases. This CDR3 is built from 15 residues. Here the CDR3 DNA reads TGTGCCAGCAGCTTAGTCCTGGACCTGAACACTGAAGCTTTCTTT. Amino acids: CASSLVLDLNTEAFF. Based on the CDR3 plus reference TRBV7-2 and TRBJ1-1, the full variable domain is GAGVSQSPSNKVTEKGKDVELRCDPISGHTALYWYRQSLGQGLEFLIYFQGNSAPDKSGLPSDRFSAERTGGSVSTLTIQRTQQEDSAVYLCASSLVLDLNTEAFFGQGTRLTVV.

This clonotype was seen a few times. The chain has TRBV27 and TRBJ2-7; D uncertain. Germline assignment: CDR1 MNHEY and CDR2 SMNVEV (reference sequence). The CDR3 is 14 amino acids. Trimming removed 6 bases from V and 2 bases from J, with 14 bases in between. Here the CDR3 reads CASSPASGPYEQYF. CDR3 coding DNA: TGTGCCAGCAGCCCAGCGAGTGGTCCCTACGAGCAGTACTTC.

Remarks on this clonotype: A much larger clone lies a single base off, so this may be a read error. CDR3 sequence: CANRTQGAADTQYF. The DNA of the CDR3 is TGTGCCAACAGAACTCAGGGGGCGGCAGATACGCAGTATTTT. The chain employs TRBV6-1 and TRBJ2-3; 8 nucleotides match TRBD1. The V gene's germline CDR1 is MNHNS and CDR2 SASEGT. The junction had 10 bases not matched to a gene; V was cut back by 10 bases and J by 4 bases. CDR3 size: 14 residues.

This chain joins TRBV7-9 and TRBJ1-2; D perhaps matches TRBD1 (5 bases). V was cut by 0 bases and J by 7 bases, with 15 bases left in between. Germline loops: CDR1 SEHNR, CDR2 FQNEAQ (reference sequence). The CDR3 is made up of 15 amino acids. In DNA, the CDR3 is TGTGCCAGCAGCTTAGCGGGGGTAGGGACGGTTGGCTACACCTTC. Residues: CASSLAGVGTVGYTF.

This sequence joins TRBV5-1 and TRBJ2-2; 7 bases align to TRBD1. Germline-derived CDR1 and CDR2 are SGHRS and YFSETQ. V lost 4 bases to trimming and J lost 0 bases; unmatched junction nucleotides: 6. The CDR3 totals 16 residues. CDR3 nucleotide sequence: TGCGCCAGCAGCCCGGGACAGTCCGCGAACACCGGGGAGCTGTTTTTT. Translating gives CASSPGQSANTGELFF.

This clonotype was counted between two and nine times. J is TRBJ1-1 and V is TRBV29-1, with D unresolved. The germline CDR1 and CDR2 sequences are SQVTM and ANQGSEA. Trimming took off 3 bases at V and 0 bases at J, with 8 bases between the two ends. CDR3 length: 13 amino acids. The CDR3 here is CSVEYNMNTEAFF. The CDR3, as DNA: TGCAGCGTTGAGTATAACATGAACACTGAAGCTTTCTTT.

This clonotype was recorded at least ten times. The chain couples TRBV7-2 to TRBJ2-1, with 8 positions matching TRBD2. Germline CDR1 SGHTA, CDR2 FQGNSA. V shed 5 bases, J shed 9 bases, and the junction held 12 bases outside the gene matches. CDR3 length equals 15 residues. The CDR3 is CASSTTPRTSPEQFF. CDR3 bases: TGTGCCAGCAGCACGACCCCTCGGACTAGCCCTGAGCAGTTCTTC.

This chain connects TRBV20-1 to TRBJ1-1; D is unresolved. The CDR3 is 13 residues long. The V and J ends lost 3 bases and 5 bases respectively, with 13 bases between them. From germline, CDR1 is DFQATT and CDR2 SNEGSKA (reference sequence). The CDR3 coding sequence is TGCAGTGCTAGTAAGGGAATTCGTACTGAAGCTTTCTTT. This codes for CSASKGIRTEAFF.

This clonotype was counted only a few times. The chain is built from TRBV12-3 or TRBV12-4 and TRBJ1-1, with D maybe TRBD1 (5 bases). The V and J ends lost 0 bases and 1 base respectively, with 15 bases between them. CDR3 length equals 17 residues. The CDR3 DNA is TGTGCCAGCAGTTTAGCGCGAGGGGCGCGGGAGAACACTGAAGCTTTCTTT. Protein product: CASSLARGARENTEAFF.

A few counts support this clonotype. J is TRBJ2-2 and V is TRBV7-2; D unclear. The V end lost 2 bases, the J end lost 5 bases, and 12 bases lay between the germline ends. This CDR3 contains 15 residues. Germline V gene lookup returns CDR1 SGHTA and CDR2 FQGNSA. In DNA, the CDR3 is TGTGCCAGCAGCTTACGTTTCCGTTCGACCGGGGAGCTGTTTTTT. As protein: CASSLRFRSTGELFF.

This chain uses TRBV7-8 with TRBJ2-2, with 12 bases fitting TRBD2. CDR1 is SGHVS, CDR2 FQNEAQ, per germline. The trim removed 0 bases at V and 2 bases at J, leaving 7 bases unmatched. The CDR3 totals 19 residues. The CDR3 region is CASSLARLAGGPNTGELFF. DNA for the CDR3: TGTGCCAGCAGCTTAGCTCGGCTAGCGGGAGGGCCTAACACCGGGGAGCTGTTTTTT.